The following is a TCR beta chain sequence with its context. This clone came up once. The antigen it recognizes is unknown. No base-level quality is on record; no much larger clone is a single base apart. This sample stems from a study of blood T cell repertoires in COVID-19 (dated by TCRdb to between 2020 and 2021). General notes on the study: Samples covering the acute and convalescent phases of COVID-19 were provided by collaborators in the United States, Italy and Spain. The samples were drawn from the first 160 participants of the ongoing ImmuneRACE study and from 1,200 or so subjects provided by 6 global collaborators. The repertoires were released in a freely available public database intended as a resource for research on the immune response to SARS-CoV-2. HLA class I and class II types, where available, came from metadata supplied by the sample provider rather than from assay-based typing. The prospective study material was composed of cDNA or gDNA derived from T cells, B-cell-depleted T cells, or PBMCs. Subjects who had been exposed to COVID-19, were actively infected with it, or had recovered from it provided the deeply sampled blood TCRbeta repertoires that made up the dataset. Sample metadata almost always included a de-identified subject ID, COVID-19 status, age in years and sex.

Paper-wide results and their limitations: The amount of clinical and demographic metadata varied by source and participant and was provided uncurated.

TCRbeta CDR3 regions were amplified from genomic DNA by means of the immunoSEQ Assay, a bias-controlled multiplex PCR. In the paper's pipeline: The number of nucleated cells in each sample was estimated from the amplification of reference gene primers within the assay. To quantify the absolute abundance of each unique TCRbeta CDR3 rearrangement, sequence reads were collapsed and filtered. For each sample, productive Simpson clonality was calculated as the square root of Simpson's diversity index over productive rearrangements. The source is immuneACCESS, and TCRdb retained only in-frame sequences with V and J called. Part of the clones is not carried over; for the studies checked, unresolved V genes explain less than half of this, and the remainder is unexplained. V and J calls and clone size are as listed in that table; D and trimming were resolved from the DNA. Recorded for this sample are approximately 190,000 clones; roughly 82% of them occurred a single time. The ten largest clonotypes hold about 4.8% of the sample.

Reading the germline V gene (reference sequence) gives CDR1 MNHEY and CDR2 SMNVEV. From the cysteine up to the phenylalanine, the CDR3 has a length of 12 residues. Only the CDR3 part of the read is kept: 36 bases, read in frame from the first base. At the junction V is shortened by 5 bases and J by 11 bases; bases outside the gene matches: 5. Each collaborating institution followed its own protocols to collect whole blood in K2EDTA tubes. For TCRbeta analysis, collaborators shipped samples in one of three forms: frozen whole blood, isolated PBMCs, or DNA extracted from either of those sample types. Sequencing used peripheral blood. This sequence uses TRBV27 and TRBJ1-4, with 7 bases matching TRBD1. The receptor was derived from a woman between 25 and 40 years old with acute or convalescent COVID-19. The CDR3 loop reads CASSPQTGKLFF. The DNA is TGTGCCAGCAGTCCTCAGACAGGGAAACTGTTTTTT.